Below are 17 T cell receptor beta chains sequenced from a single sample in a study of T cells expressing NK-cell markers. For each CDR3 protein, TCRdb gives one entry from its re-call of the 5' RACE reads, without DNA. This sample's clone table lists hundreds of thousands of distinct CDR3 sequences. Sequencing input: blood T cells: a sorted CD56 or NKG2C T cell subset, CD4+ or CD8+ T cells, or bulk PBMC T cells (not recorded which). The receptors stem from a woman aged 18 to 75 in good health.

The CDR3 spells CASSFPGQRVEDTQYF. V is TRBV5-1 and J is TRBJ2-3; TCRdb's D call, TRBD1, is unchecked because there is no DNA. The CDR3 is 16 amino acids. Germline lookup yields CDR1 SGHRS and CDR2 YFSETQ.

V gene TRBV11-2 combines with J gene TRBJ1-6. CDR1 is SGHAT and CDR2 is FQNNGV in the germline V gene. This CDR3 comprises 12 residues. The CDR3 is CASSLVWSPLHF. Based on the CDR3 plus reference TRBV11-2 and TRBJ1-6, the full variable domain is EAGVAQSPRYKIIEKRQSVAFWCNPISGHATLYWYQQILGQGPKLLIQFQNNGVVDDSQLPKDRFSAERLKGVDSTLKIQPAKLEDSAVYLCASSLVWSPLHFGNGTRLTVT.

V gene TRBV28 combines with J gene TRBJ2-4. CDR3 size: 15 residues. Germline CDR1 reads MDHEN; CDR2 reads SYDVKM. The CDR3: CASSPSSLAKNIQYF.

This sequence joins TRBV6-1 and TRBJ2-3; TCRdb outputs TRBD1, but without DNA this stays unchecked. CDR1 is MNHNS and CDR2 is SASEGT in the germline V gene. The CDR3 has 14 amino acids. CDR3 in amino acids: CASRTGGGTDTQYF.

The gene calls are TRBV7-3 and TRBJ2-1; TCRdb gives TRBD2 as the D gene, but with no DNA this cannot be confirmed. The germline CDR1 and CDR2 sequences are SGHTA and FQGTGA. This CDR3 has 14 residues. The CDR3 region is CASSPRLAVFKQFF.

This chain joins TRBV6-1 and TRBJ2-2. CDR1 MNHNS and CDR2 SASEGT come from the germline V gene. This CDR3 contains 16 residues. The CDR3 protein is CASSDKRTVNTGELFF.

CDR3 amino acids: CASSVVGADFTDTQYF. The chain recombines TRBV9 with TRBJ2-3. This CDR3 comprises 16 residues. Per germline, CDR1 SGDLS and CDR2 YYNGEE.

The V and J genes are TRBV28 and TRBJ2-7; TCRdb's D call, TRBD1, is unchecked because there is no DNA. This CDR3 is built from 14 residues. CDR1 MDHEN and CDR2 SYDVKM come from the germline V gene. CDR3 residues: CASSLTPTHYEQYF.

The rearrangement links TRBV20-1 to TRBJ1-5. The CDR3 totals 13 residues. Per germline, CDR1 DFQATT and CDR2 SNEGSKA (reference sequence). The CDR3 is CSASDTFNQPQHF.

The rearrangement uses TRBV30 and TRBJ2-1; TCRdb names TRBD1, which stays unverified in the absence of DNA. In germline, CDR1 is GTSNPN, CDR2 SVGIG (reference sequence). This CDR3 is built from 14 residues. The CDR3 reads CAWRGGRGTHEQFF.

The CDR3 sequence: CASSYRPSYLSYNEQFF. The rearrangement links TRBV7-3 to TRBJ2-1. Germline CDR1 and CDR2: SGHTA and FQGTGA. The CDR3 runs 17 residues.

The chain links TRBV7-7 to TRBJ2-5; TCRdb selects TRBD1, and the lack of DNA leaves this call unchecked. The CDR3 sequence is 16 residues long. Germline values: CDR1 SSHAT, CDR2 FNYEAQ (reference sequence). The CDR3 region is CASSLEGQGAVETQYF.

The chain combines TRBV4-1 with TRBJ2-6; with no DNA, the TCRdb D assignment of TRBD1 cannot be verified. The CDR3 consists of 17 residues. Germline CDR1 MGHRA, CDR2 YSYEKL. Here the CDR3 reads CASSHHMGGTGANVLTF.

The chain links TRBV5-1 to TRBJ1-3; TCRdb returns TRBD1, unconfirmable since there is no DNA. The CDR3 loop spans 15 amino acids. Germline lookup yields CDR1 SGHRS and CDR2 YFSETQ. CDR3 sequence reads: CASSVQGAAGNTIYF.

This rearrangement joins TRBV6-2 or TRBV6-3 to TRBJ2-5; TCRdb selects TRBD1, and the lack of DNA leaves this call unchecked. This CDR3 region has 13 residues. Germline-derived CDR1 and CDR2 are MNHEY and SVGEGT. CDR3 amino acids: CASKGGPQETQYF.

The chain recombines TRBV4-3 with TRBJ2-1. Germline CDR1 is LGHNA and CDR2 is YSLEER. CDR3 size: 15 residues. The CDR3 is CASSQGSGRSNEQFF.

The chain joins TRBV6-2 or TRBV6-3 to TRBJ2-7; with no DNA, the TCRdb D assignment of TRBD1 cannot be verified. CDR1 is MNHEY, CDR2 SVGEGT, per germline. There are 12 residues in the CDR3. This CDR3 is CASTPTRGEQYF.